This TCR beta chain is drawn from a study of T cells in Graves' hyperthyroidism and ophthalmopathy. This clonotype has at least ten counts. TCR beta CDR3 regions were amplified from RNA transcripts. A set of HTBI primers served as the primers for a first-round RT-PCR of the TCR CDR3. TCRdb fed the multiplex PCR reads into MiXCR, producing one record per CDR3 protein. The table shows roughly 290,000 distinct CDR3 sequences, with 10% to 15% occurring only once. Deletions cut 0 bases from V and 3 bases from J, with 6 bases between. Germline V gene sequence: CDR1 GTSNPN, CDR2 SVGIG (reference sequence). The CDR3 is made up of 13 amino acids.

The rearrangement links TRBV30 to TRBJ1-5; D gene unclear. Source material: blood. The clonotype comes from a woman in her thirties with Graves' hyperthyroidism that later progressed to Graves' ophthalmopathy. The chain's CDR3 is CAWSVRDNQPQHF. Written as DNA, the CDR3 is TGTGCCTGGAGTGTACGCGACAATCAGCCCCAGCATTTT.